The 27 T cell receptor beta chains in this list originate from one sample, sequenced in a study listed by TCRdb under 2016. Library generation was performed with RT-PCR. These reads were obtained on an Illumina MiSeq. The raw public reads went through TCRdb reprocessing: fastp at Q25, MiXCR clone calling, in-frame beta chains kept. Here each entry gathers all rows of one CDR3 protein and keeps the most common genes and DNA. Here the sample has about 680,000 distinct CDR3 sequences; 14% occur a single time. 3.6% of the sample belongs to the ten largest clones. Sequencing used memory CD4+ T cells from blood. The receptors here all came from a female donor in good health, serving as a healthy control.

The J gene is TRBJ1-1, the V gene TRBV4-2; D perhaps matches TRBD1 (5 bases). V lost 2 bases and J 2 bases, leaving 12 bases between the germline ends. Germline-derived CDR1 and CDR2 are LGHNA and YNFKEQ. The CDR3 runs to 15 residues. CDR3 region: CASSQNTRTNTEAFF. The CDR3 DNA reads as TGTGCCAGCAGCCAAAACACACGGACAAACACTGAAGCTTTCTTT.

The CDR3: CASSPRRTPPADTQYF. DNA of the CDR3: TGTGCCAGCAGCCCCAGAAGGACTCCGCCGGCAGATACGCAGTATTTT. V and J are TRBV11-2 and TRBJ2-3, with a possible D match to TRBD2 (5 bases). The V gene lost 5 bases and the J gene lost 4 bases, with 19 bases spanning the gap. The CDR3 length is 16 residues. The germline CDR1 and CDR2 sequences are SGHAT and FQNNGV.

Concerning this clonotype itself: At one end, the junction sequence differs from germline, possibly due to a read error. V gene TRBV5-1 combines with J gene TRBJ2-2; D unresolved. Germline V gives CDR1 SGHRS, CDR2 YFSETQ. There are 13 residues in the CDR3. The CDR3, as DNA: TGCGCCAGCAGCTCCTCAGGCACCGGGCAGCTGTTTTTT. Its translation: CASSSSGTGQLFF.

There are a few counts of this clonotype. The chain links TRBV7-9 to TRBJ2-6; TRBD1 agrees at 8 bases. Trimming cost V 4 bases and J 2 bases; bases outside gene matches: 4. The CDR3 has 16 amino acids. The germline V gene encodes CDR1 SEHNR and CDR2 FQNEAQ (reference sequence). The CDR3 coding sequence is TGTGCCAGCAGCTACCGGGGACAGGCTGGGGCCAACGTCCTGACTTTC. As protein: CASSYRGQAGANVLTF.

The chain joins TRBV6-2 or TRBV6-3 to TRBJ2-1, with no clear D. Germline values: CDR1 MNHEY, CDR2 SVGEGT. Trimming removed 7 bases at V and 9 bases at J, with 10 bases between. The CDR3 sequence is 11 residues long. CDR3 DNA sequence: TGTGCCAGCAACTCTCGGATTGAGCAGTTCTTC. Encoded protein: CASNSRIEQFF.

The CDR3 bases are TGCGCCAGCAGCTTGGATGGGGGAGTAGCCACTGAAGCTTTCTTT. It yields the protein CASSLDGGVATEAFF. The J gene is TRBJ1-1, the V gene TRBV5-1, with D perhaps TRBD1 (5 bases). V dropped 0 bases and J dropped 4 bases, with 13 bases sitting between them. The CDR3 spans 15 residues. CDR1 and CDR2 (germline): SGHRS, YFSETQ.

The rearrangement links TRBV20-1 to TRBJ2-5; either TRBD1 or TRBD2 may fit D (6 bases each). V shed 5 bases and J shed 5 bases, with 18 bases lying between them. Germline CDR1 reads DFQATT; CDR2 reads SNEGSKA (reference sequence). The CDR3 loop spans 14 amino acids. The DNA of the CDR3 is TGCAGTGCTCTTGGAGGGGGAGGACGGGAGACCCAGTACTTC. Translation gives CSALGGGGRETQYF.

This clonotype came up a few times. V and J are TRBV12-3 or TRBV12-4 and TRBJ1-2; a possible D gene is TRBD1 (6 bases). The germline V and J ends were trimmed by 3 bases and 4 bases, with 15 bases remaining between them. The CDR3 runs to 15 residues. CDR3 coding DNA: TGTGCCAGCAGTTTGGGTAGGGACACTTCCTATGGCTACACCTTC. Translation: CASSLGRDTSYGYTF.

This clonotype was recorded at least ten times. The gene calls are TRBV15 and TRBJ1-2; 9 bases line up with TRBD1. The CDR3 is 15 amino acids. Germline-derived CDR1 and CDR2 are LNHNV and YYDKDF (reference sequence). V shed 2 bases and J 6 bases; nucleotides not matched to a gene: 7. The CDR3: CATSRRQGVLHGYTF. In DNA form, the CDR3 reads TGTGCCACCAGCAGAAGACAGGGGGTCCTCCATGGCTACACCTTC.

This clonotype was recorded at least ten times. The V gene is TRBV6-1, the J gene TRBJ1-3; D gene unclear. V gave up 3 bases and J gave up 0 bases, with 9 bases separating them. The CDR3 is made up of 15 amino acids. Germline V CDR1 and CDR2: MNHNS, SASEGT. CDR3 sequence: CASSDQRFSGNTIYF. The DNA of the CDR3 is TGTGCCAGCAGTGATCAGCGATTCTCTGGAAACACCATATATTTT.

J is TRBJ1-4 and V is TRBV16; D unresolved. CDR1 and CDR2 from the germline V gene are KGHSY and FQNENV. Trimming removed 0 bases at V and 0 bases at J, with 8 bases between. The length of the CDR3 is 16 residues. CDR3 coding DNA: TGTGCCAGCAGCCAATCCAGCAGAACAACTAATGAAAAACTGTTTTTT. This encodes CASSQSSRTTNEKLFF.

This clonotype was counted at least ten times. The rearrangement uses TRBV4-3 and TRBJ2-1, with TRBD2 matching over 7 bases. The CDR3 is made up of 16 amino acids. In germline, CDR1 is LGHNA, CDR2 YSLEER. The ends lost 4 bases at V and 10 bases at J; junction bases unmatched: 16. The chain's CDR3 is CASSPHGGNAVGEQFF. The CDR3 DNA is TGCGCCAGCAGCCCTCACGGGGGGAACGCCGTCGGGGAGCAGTTCTTC.

This sequence joins TRBV28 and TRBJ1-3, with D uncertain. V dropped 4 bases and J dropped 3 bases, with 7 bases sitting between them. Germline V lookup: CDR1 MDHEN, CDR2 SYDVKM. The CDR3 consists of 13 residues. The CDR3 DNA is TGTGCCAGCAGTTCCCCTAATGGAAACACCATATATTTT. Encoded protein: CASSSPNGNTIYF.

This clonotype was detected a few times. This chain uses TRBV27 with TRBJ2-7; 8 bases agree with TRBD2. J lost 3 bases, V lost 5 bases, and 12 bases had no gene match. Germline assignment: CDR1 MNHEY and CDR2 SMNVEV (reference sequence). The CDR3 has 16 residues. CDR3 DNA: TGTGCCAGCAGTCTAGGAACTAGCGGAGCTCGCTACGAGCAGTACTTC. Amino acid sequence: CASSLGTSGARYEQYF.

This chain connects TRBV6-2 or TRBV6-3 to TRBJ2-7, with 8 bases aligning to TRBD1. CDR3 length equals 13 residues. Germline V lookup: CDR1 MNHEY, CDR2 SVGEGT. Germline trimming cut 6 bases from V and 6 bases from J; bases unmatched to any gene: 7. CDR3 sequence (DNA): TGTGCCAGCAGCAGACAGGGGACCACCGAGCAGTACTTC. This sequence encodes CASSRQGTTEQYF.

The table lists this clonotype with a few counts. V gene TRBV5-1 combines with J gene TRBJ1-1; D is perhaps TRBD1 (6 bases). The CDR3 loop spans 14 amino acids. Germline CDR1 SGHRS, CDR2 YFSETQ. Trimming left V 4 bases short and J 6 bases short, with 16 bases between. CDR3: CASSPIMGGPEAFF. CDR3 DNA sequence: TGCGCCAGCAGCCCTATAATGGGGGGCCCTGAAGCTTTCTTT.

J is TRBJ1-4 and V is TRBV27, with 7 bases aligning to TRBD1. Germline CDR1 is MNHEY and CDR2 is SMNVEV (reference sequence). CDR3 length: 14 amino acids. The junction had 7 bases not matched to a gene; V was cut back by 4 bases and J by 8 bases. The CDR3 loop is CASSSRQGQEKLFF. The CDR3 DNA sequence: TGTGCCAGCAGTTCAAGACAGGGACAAGAAAAACTGTTTTTT.

The genes are TRBV3-1 and TRBJ1-2; 9 bases are shared with TRBD1. The V gene's germline CDR1 is LGHDT and CDR2 YNNKEL (reference sequence). After removal of 1 base from V and 3 bases from J, the junction contained 3 bases not matched to a gene. The CDR3 loop spans 15 amino acids. DNA for the CDR3: TGTGCCAGCAGCCAAGTACAGGGGGCCGACTATGGCTACACCTTC. As protein: CASSQVQGADYGYTF.

The table lists this clonotype with a few counts. This rearrangement joins TRBV6-1 to TRBJ2-7; 11 nucleotides line up with TRBD2. V was clipped by 4 bases and J by 3 bases; unmatched bases: 8. Germline V CDR1 and CDR2: MNHNS, SASEGT. This CDR3 comprises 16 residues. The CDR3 DNA is TGTGCCAGCAGTGCCCCTGTACTAGCGGGAGACTACGAGCAGTACTTC. This sequence encodes CASSAPVLAGDYEQYF.

This clonotype came up many times. The chain employs TRBV10-3 and TRBJ1-6; 7 nucleotides align to TRBD1. After removal of 3 bases from V and 9 bases from J, the junction contained 5 bases not matched to a gene. Per germline, CDR1 ENHRY and CDR2 SYGVKD. The CDR3 has 14 residues. Here the CDR3 DNA reads TGTGCCATCAGTGAACAAGGGGGCAGTTCACCCCTCCACTTT. It yields the protein CAISEQGGSSPLHF.

The sample holds a few counts of this clonotype. V and J are TRBV5-6 and TRBJ1-6; TRBD1 might be the D (5 bases). Trimming removed 2 bases at V and 8 bases at J, with 11 bases between. Germline CDR1 is SGHDT and CDR2 is YYEEEE. The CDR3 consists of 14 residues. The CDR3 DNA follows: TGTGCCAGCAGCTTCGGGACGGAAGATTCACCCCTCCACTTT. It specifies CASSFGTEDSPLHF.

This clonotype turned up a few times. J is TRBJ1-5 and V is TRBV24-1, with no clear D. In germline, CDR1 is KGHDR, CDR2 SFDVKD. V shed 2 bases and J shed 3 bases, with 10 bases lying between them. The CDR3 covers 15 residues. CDR3 residues: CATSDSSGVNQPQHF. CDR3 coding DNA: TGTGCCACCAGTGATTCATCAGGAGTCAATCAGCCCCAGCATTTT.

The sample holds many counts of this clonotype. The J gene is TRBJ1-5, the V gene TRBV12-3 or TRBV12-4, with 7 bases aligning to TRBD1. The CDR3 consists of 13 residues. V lost 5 bases to trimming and J lost 6 bases; unmatched junction nucleotides: 4. In DNA form, the CDR3 reads TGTGCCAGCAGTACAGGGGTTGGTCAGCCCCAGCATTTT. It yields the protein CASSTGVGQPQHF.

The V call is TRBV9, the J call TRBJ2-5; a weak D match, TRBD1 (6 bases). This CDR3 comprises 16 residues. V was clipped by 3 bases and J by 4 bases, with 19 bases between them. Germline V gene lookup returns CDR1 SGDLS and CDR2 YYNGEE. The CDR3 DNA reads as TGTGCCAGCAGCGCGATGACAGGTGGGGCTGGAGAGACCCAGTACTTC. Its protein is CASSAMTGGAGETQYF.

The J gene is TRBJ1-5, the V gene TRBV21-1; the table's TRBD1 call for D was not verified on the DNA. TRBV21-1 is assigned pseudogene status. The CDR3 extends over 14 amino acids. The CDR3 DNA is TGTGCCACCGTCGGGGGGCAGGGGGCCCAGCCCCAGCATTTT. It specifies CATVGGQGAQPQHF.

This clonotype has just a few counts. The chain joins TRBV19 to TRBJ2-1; 7 positions match TRBD2. CDR3 length: 12 amino acids. Germline CDR1 reads LNHDA; CDR2 reads SQIVND (reference sequence). With V trimmed by 3 bases and J by 10 bases, 3 bases remained unmatched. The CDR3 nucleotides read TGTGCCAGTAGTATGCGGGAGACCGAGCAGTTCTTC. Protein: CASSMRETEQFF.

The J gene is TRBJ1-6, the V gene TRBV9; the D is unclear. V lost 0 bases to trimming and J lost 9 bases, with 16 bases between them. The CDR3 is made up of 16 amino acids. From germline, CDR1 is SGDLS and CDR2 YYNGEE. CDR3 sequence: CASSVALTSGGSPLHF. The CDR3 coding sequence is TGTGCCAGCAGCGTAGCATTGACCTCCGGAGGTTCACCCCTCCACTTT.